This T cell receptor (beta chain) comes out of a study of molecular identifiers for immune sequencing clone quantification. Study as a whole: In the replicates, RNA derived from around 20,000 or 99,000 naive CD8 cells was divided into five parts, and four were sequenced.

Trimming shortened V by 4 bases and J by 3 bases, and 16 bases separated the two germline ends. This CDR3 comprises 15 residues. Germline CDR1 LGHDT, CDR2 YNNKEL (reference sequence). This clonotype appeared many times. Its antigen is unidentified. The study, taken as a whole, reports: Clones above 20 RNA copies contained over 97% of effector molecules and under 1% of naive molecules.

Methods described previously were used for bulk TCR libraries, and listed TCR primers were applied. A single record per CDR3 protein comes from TCRdb applying MiXCR to the PCR reads. The data show some 650,000 distinct CDR3 sequences, less than 20% seen once. The source material was naive CD8+ T cells from blood, with Jurkat cell RNA spiked in. Described subset: FACS-sorted CD8+CD4-CCR7+CD45RA+ naive T cells. The rearrangement uses TRBV3-1 and TRBJ2-7; D may match TRBD1 or TRBD2 (5 bases each). This sequence was found in a human donor in good health. Some libraries in this study had Jurkat cell RNA spiked in. The CDR3 DNA reads TGTGCCAGCAGCCCCGGAAACGTTGGGGGCTACGAGCAGTACTTC. Amino acid sequence: CASSPGNVGGYEQYF.